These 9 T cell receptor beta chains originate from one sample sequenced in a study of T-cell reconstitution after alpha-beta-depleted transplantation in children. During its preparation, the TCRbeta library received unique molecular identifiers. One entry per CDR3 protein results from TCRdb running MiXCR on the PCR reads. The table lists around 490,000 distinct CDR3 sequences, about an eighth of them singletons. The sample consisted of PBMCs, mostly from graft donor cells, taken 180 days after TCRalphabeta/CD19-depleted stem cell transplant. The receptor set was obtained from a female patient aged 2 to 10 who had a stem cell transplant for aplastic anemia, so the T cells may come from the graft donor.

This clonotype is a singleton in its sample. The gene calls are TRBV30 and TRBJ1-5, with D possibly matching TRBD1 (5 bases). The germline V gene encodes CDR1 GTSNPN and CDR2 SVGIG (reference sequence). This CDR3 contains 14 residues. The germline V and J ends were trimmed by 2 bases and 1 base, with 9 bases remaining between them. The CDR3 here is CAWSRGKSNQPQHF. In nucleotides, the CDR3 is TGTGCCTGGAGTAGGGGTAAGAGCAATCAGCCCCAGCATTTT.

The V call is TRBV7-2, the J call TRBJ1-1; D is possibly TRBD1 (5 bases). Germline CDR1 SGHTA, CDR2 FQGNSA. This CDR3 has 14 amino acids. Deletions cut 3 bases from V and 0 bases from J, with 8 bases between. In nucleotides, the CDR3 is TGTGCCAGCAGCTTGACAGATATGAACACTGAAGCTTTCTTT. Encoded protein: CASSLTDMNTEAFF.

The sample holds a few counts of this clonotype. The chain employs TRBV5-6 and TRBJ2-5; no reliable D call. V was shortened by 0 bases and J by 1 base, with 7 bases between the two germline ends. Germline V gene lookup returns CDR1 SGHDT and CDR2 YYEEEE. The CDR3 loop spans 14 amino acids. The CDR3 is CASSLDPTQETQYF. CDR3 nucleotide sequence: TGTGCCAGCAGCTTGGATCCAACCCAAGAGACCCAGTACTTC.

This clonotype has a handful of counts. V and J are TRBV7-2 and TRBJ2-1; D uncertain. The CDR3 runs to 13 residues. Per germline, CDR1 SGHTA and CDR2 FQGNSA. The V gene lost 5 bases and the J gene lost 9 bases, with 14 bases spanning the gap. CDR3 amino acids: CASSPYPGSEQFF. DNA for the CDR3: TGTGCCAGCAGCCCTTACCCAGGTTCTGAGCAGTTCTTC.

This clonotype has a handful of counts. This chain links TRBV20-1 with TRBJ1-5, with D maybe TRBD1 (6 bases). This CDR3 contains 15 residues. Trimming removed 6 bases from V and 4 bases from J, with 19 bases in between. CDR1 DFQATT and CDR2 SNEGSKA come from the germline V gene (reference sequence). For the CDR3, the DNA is TGCAGTGCCATACGGGGCGGGGGCCGAAATCAGCCCCAGCATTTT. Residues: CSAIRGGGRNQPQHF.

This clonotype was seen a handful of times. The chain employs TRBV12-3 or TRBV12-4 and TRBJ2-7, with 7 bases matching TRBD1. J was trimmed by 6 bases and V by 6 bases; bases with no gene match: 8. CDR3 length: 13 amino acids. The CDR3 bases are TGTGCCAGCAGCCCGGGACAGAACACCGAGCAGTACGTC. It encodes CASSPGQNTEQYV.

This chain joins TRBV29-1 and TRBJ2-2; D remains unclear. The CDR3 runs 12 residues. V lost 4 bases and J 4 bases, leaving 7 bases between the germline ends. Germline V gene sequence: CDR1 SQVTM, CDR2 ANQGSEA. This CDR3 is CSVAISTGELFF. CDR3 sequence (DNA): TGCAGCGTTGCGATATCCACCGGGGAGCTGTTTTTT.

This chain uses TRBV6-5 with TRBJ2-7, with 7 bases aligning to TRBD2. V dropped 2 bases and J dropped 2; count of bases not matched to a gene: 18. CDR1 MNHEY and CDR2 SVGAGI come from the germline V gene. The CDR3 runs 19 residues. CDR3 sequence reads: CASSYDRNLIASGPYEQYV. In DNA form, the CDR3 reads TGTGCCAGCAGTTACGATCGGAACCTGATAGCTAGCGGCCCCTACGAGCAGTACGTC.

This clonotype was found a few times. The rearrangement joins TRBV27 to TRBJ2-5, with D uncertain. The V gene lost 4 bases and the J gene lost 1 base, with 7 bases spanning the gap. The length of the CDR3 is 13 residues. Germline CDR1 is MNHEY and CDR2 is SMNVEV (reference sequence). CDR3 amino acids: CASSWGIQETQYF. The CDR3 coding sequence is TGTGCCAGCAGTTGGGGTATCCAAGAGACCCAGTACTTC.